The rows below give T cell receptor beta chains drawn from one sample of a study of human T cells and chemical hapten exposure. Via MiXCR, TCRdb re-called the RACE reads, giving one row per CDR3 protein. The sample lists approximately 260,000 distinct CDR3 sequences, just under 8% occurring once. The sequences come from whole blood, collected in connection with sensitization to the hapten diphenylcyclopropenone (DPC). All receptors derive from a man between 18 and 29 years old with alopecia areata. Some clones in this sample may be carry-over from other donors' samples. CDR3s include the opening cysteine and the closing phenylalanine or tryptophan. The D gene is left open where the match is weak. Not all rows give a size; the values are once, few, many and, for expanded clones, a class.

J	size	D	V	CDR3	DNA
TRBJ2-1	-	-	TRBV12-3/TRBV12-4	CAGLAGRSYNEQFF	TGTGCCGGTTTAGCCGGGCGATCCTACAATGAGCAGTTCTTC
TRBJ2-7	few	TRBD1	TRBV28	CASSFPGQGDHEQYF	TGTGCCAGCAGTTTTCCGGGACAGGGGGACCACGAGCAGTACTTC
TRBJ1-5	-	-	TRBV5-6	CASSEGPWGNQPQHF	TGTGCCAGCAGCGAGGGACCTTGGGGCAATCAGCCCCAGCATTTT
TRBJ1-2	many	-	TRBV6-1	CASSEIDRRSYGYTF	TGTGCCAGCAGTGAAATCGACAGGCGCTCCTATGGCTACACCTTC
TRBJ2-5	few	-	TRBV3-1	CASSPGRVKTQYF	TGTGCCAGCAGCCCCGGACGGGTGAAGACCCAGTACTTC
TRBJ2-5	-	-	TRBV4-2	CASSQEWVAGSQETQYF	TGTGCCAGCAGCCAAGAATGGGTGGCGGGGTCGCAAGAGACCCAGTACTTC
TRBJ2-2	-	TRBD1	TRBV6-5	CASSYSTGQGVHGELFF	TGTGCCAGCAGTTACTCGACGGGACAGGGGGTTCACGGGGAGCTGTTTTTT
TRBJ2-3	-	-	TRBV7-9	CASSSWGDTQYF	TGTGCCAGCAGCTCTTGGGGAGATACGCAGTATTTT
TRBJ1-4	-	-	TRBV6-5	CASSYGQGSEKLFF	TGTGCCAGCAGTTATGGGCAGGGATCTGAAAAACTGTTTTTT
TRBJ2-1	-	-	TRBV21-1	CASSKASGGNGEQFF	TGTGCCAGCAGCAAAGCTAGCGGGGGAAACGGTGAGCAGTTCTTC
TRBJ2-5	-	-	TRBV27	CASSYYQNFQETQYF	TGTGCCAGCAGTTACTATCAAAATTTTCAAGAGACCCAGTACTTC
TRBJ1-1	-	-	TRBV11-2	CASSPAADEAFF	TGTGCCAGCAGCCCAGCGGCAGACGAAGCTTTCTTT
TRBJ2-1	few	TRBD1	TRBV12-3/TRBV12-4	CASSSGQGWEYEQFF	TGTGCCAGCAGTTCGGGACAGGGGTGGGAGTATGAGCAGTTCTTC
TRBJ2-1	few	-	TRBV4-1	CASSQVGRFGEQFF	TGCGCCAGCAGCCAAGTTGGGAGGTTTGGTGAGCAGTTCTTC
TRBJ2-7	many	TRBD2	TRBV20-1	CSANLAGYEQYF	TGCAGTGCTAATCTAGCGGGGTACGAGCAGTACTTC
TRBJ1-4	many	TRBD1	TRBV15	CATSREDRGEKLFF	TGTGCCACCAGCAGAGAGGACAGGGGTGAAAAACTGTTTTTT
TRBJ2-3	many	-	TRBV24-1	CATSGRRRGTGTDTQYF	TGTGCCACCAGTGGCCGACGGAGGGGCACCGGCACAGATACGCAGTATTTT
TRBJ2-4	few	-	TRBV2	CASSEAGTKNIQYF	TGTGCCAGCAGTGAAGCAGGGACCAAAAACATTCAGTACTTC
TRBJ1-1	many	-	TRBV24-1	CATNSGGNTEAFF	TGTGCCACCAATTCGGGGGGGAACACTGAAGCTTTCTTT
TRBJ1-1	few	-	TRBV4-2	CASSQDKGGPTEAFF	TGTGCCAGCAGCCAAGATAAGGGTGGACCCACTGAAGCTTTCTTT
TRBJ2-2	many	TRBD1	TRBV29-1	CSGKTGADTGELFF	TGCAGCGGAAAGACAGGGGCCGACACCGGGGAGCTGTTTTTT
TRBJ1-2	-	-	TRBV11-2	CASSLGFTGYGYTF	TGTGCCAGCAGCTTAGGTTTTACAGGCTATGGCTACACCTTC
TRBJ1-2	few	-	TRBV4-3	CASSREFGYGYTF	TGCGCCAGCAGCCGTGAGTTTGGCTATGGCTACACCTTC
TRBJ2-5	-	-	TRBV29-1	CSVGLYPTQYF	TGCAGCGTTGGGCTCTACCCGACCCAGTACTTC
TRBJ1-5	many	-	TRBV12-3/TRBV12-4	CASSMDSNQPQHF	TGTGCCAGCAGTATGGACAGCAATCAGCCCCAGCATTTT
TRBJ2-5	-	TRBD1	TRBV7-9	CASSPGTGAQETQYF	TGTGCCAGCAGCCCCGGGACAGGGGCCCAAGAGACCCAGTACTTC
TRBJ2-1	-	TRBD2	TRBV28	CASTPAGTSLFF	TGTGCCAGCACCCCAGCGGGGACTAGTCTGTTCTTC
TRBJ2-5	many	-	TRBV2	CASSDEQETQYF	TGTGCCAGCAGTGACGAACAAGAGACCCAGTACTTC
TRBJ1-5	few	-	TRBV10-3	CAISPKGMSNQPQHF	TGTGCCATCAGCCCTAAAGGTATGAGCAATCAGCCCCAGCATTTT
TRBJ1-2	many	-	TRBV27	CASSPLAEARYGYTF	TGTGCCAGCAGTCCGCTCGCCGAGGCTCGCTATGGCTACACCTTC
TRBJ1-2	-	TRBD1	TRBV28	CASSGTGGGHNYGYTF	TGTGCCAGCAGTGGGACAGGGGGCGGCCACAACTATGGCTACACCTTC
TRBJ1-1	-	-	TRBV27	CASSGGSGPTIKVTEAFF	TGTGCCAGCAGTGGGGGGTCAGGGCCCACGATAAAAGTAACTGAAGCTTTCTTT
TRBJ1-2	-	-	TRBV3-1	CASSQAVGNGYTF	TGTGCCAGCAGCCAAGCTGTCGGCAATGGCTACACCTTC
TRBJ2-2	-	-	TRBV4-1	CASSQGTFFANTGELFF	TGCGCCAGCAGCCAAGGGACTTTTTTCGCGAACACCGGGGAGCTGTTTTTT
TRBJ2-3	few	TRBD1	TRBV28	CASSLMAGGFTDTQYF	TGTGCCAGCAGTTTAATGGCAGGGGGCTTTACCGATACGCAGTATTTT
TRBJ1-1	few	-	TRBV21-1	CASSKGDVTEAFF	TGTGCCAGCAGCAAAGGGGACGTCACTGAAGCTTTCTTT
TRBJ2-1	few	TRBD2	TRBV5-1	CASSSDIGLVFNEQFF	TGCGCCAGCAGCTCGGACATTGGACTAGTTTTCAATGAGCAGTTCTTC
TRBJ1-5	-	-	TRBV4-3	CASSQDGGRSNQPQHF	TGCGCCAGCAGCCAAGACGGGGGACGCAGCAATCAGCCCCAGCATTTT
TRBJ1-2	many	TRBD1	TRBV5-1	CASSLQGGYGYTF	TGCGCCAGCAGCTTGCAGGGGGGCTATGGCTACACCTTC
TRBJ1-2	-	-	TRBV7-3	CASSGRTALRGYTF	TGTGCCAGCAGCGGCAGGACGGCCCTCCGTGGCTACACCTTC
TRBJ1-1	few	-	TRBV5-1	CASSVRAGTEAFF	TGCGCCAGCAGCGTCAGGGCCGGCACTGAAGCTTTCTTT